The 22 T cell receptor beta chains given below trace back to one sample, sequenced in a study of T cell changes during pregnancy in multiple sclerosis. Libraries were prepared by immunoSEQ multiplex PCR; TCRdb keeps only in-frame clonotypes and omits some of them. The sample records approximately 48,000 clones, 90% to 95% being singletons. Material: CD4+ T cells from peripheral blood mononuclear cells, obtained after pregnancy. The receptors here all came from a female donor with multiple sclerosis, enrolled in a pregnancy study.

This clone occurred a few times. The rearrangement joins TRBV11-2 to TRBJ2-1; TRBD2 matches at 7 bases. Germline V lookup: CDR1 SGHAT, CDR2 FQNNGV. CDR3 length: 13 residues. V trimming: 8 bases; J trimming: 7 bases; junction bases outside the gene matches: 8. CDR3 loop: CASRNQGGNEQFF. The CDR3 DNA sequence: TGTGCCAGCCGAAACCAGGGAGGGAATGAGCAGTTCTTC.

This clone was detected only once. This rearrangement joins TRBV12-5 to TRBJ2-1; D is possibly TRBD1 (6 bases). Germline-derived CDR1 and CDR2 are LGHNT and FRNRAP. The CDR3 is 16 residues long. V was trimmed by 0 bases and J by 8 bases, leaving 17 bases between them. The CDR3 spells CASGLVPGGSTDEQFF. The CDR3 bases are TGTGCTAGTGGTTTGGTACCTGGGGGCTCTACTGATGAGCAGTTCTTC.

The V gene is TRBV28, the J gene TRBJ1-5, with TRBD1 identical over 7 bases. Germline V gives CDR1 MDHEN, CDR2 SYDVKM. The CDR3 runs 16 residues. Trimming removed 6 bases from V and 0 bases from J; junction bases left unmatched: 8. The DNA for the CDR3 is TGTGCCAGCAGCCGTCACAGGGGTAATAGCAATCAGCCCCAGCATTTT. Translation: CASSRHRGNSNQPQHF.

CDR3 sequence reads: CASSLSGRVTDTQYF. In DNA form, the CDR3 reads TGCGCCAGCAGCCTGAGCGGGAGGGTTACAGATACGCAGTATTTT. The chain employs TRBV4-3 and TRBJ2-3; 10 bases map to TRBD2. The junction had 4 bases not matched to a gene; V was cut back by 4 bases and J by 3 bases. The CDR3 contains 15 residues. Germline V lookup: CDR1 LGHNA, CDR2 YSLEER.

This clone has a single count. The chain links TRBV29-1 to TRBJ2-3, with 8 positions matching TRBD1. This CDR3 has 14 amino acids. V gave up 4 bases and J gave up 0 bases; unmatched junction bases: 3. Per the germline V gene, CDR1 is SQVTM and CDR2 is ANQGSEA. The CDR3 here is CSVGDRLSTDTQYF. The CDR3 DNA reads as TGCAGCGTTGGGGACAGGCTTAGCACAGATACGCAGTATTTT.

The chain uses TRBV27 and TRBJ2-7; the D is unclear. V lost 6 bases, J lost 7 bases, and 10 bases lay in between. The length of the CDR3 is 11 residues. Per germline, CDR1 MNHEY and CDR2 SMNVEV (reference sequence). CDR3 coding DNA: TGTGCCAGCAGCAACTTCAAGGAGCAGTACTTC. Protein sequence: CASSNFKEQYF.

V usage is TRBV30 and J usage is TRBJ1-5; 9 bases map to TRBD1. The ends lost 5 bases at V and 4 bases at J; junction bases unmatched: 0. The germline V gene has CDR1 GTSNPN and CDR2 SVGIG (reference sequence). The CDR3 totals 12 residues. The CDR3 nucleotides read TGTGCCTGGGGGACAGGGAATCAGCCCCAGCATTTT. It codes for CAWGTGNQPQHF.

V is TRBV19 and J is TRBJ2-7, with TRBD2 identical over 8 bases. The CDR3 spans 14 residues. Germline V gene lookup returns CDR1 LNHDA and CDR2 SQIVND (reference sequence). J was trimmed by 7 bases and V by 3 bases; bases with no gene match: 8. The DNA of the CDR3 is TGTGCCAGTAGTATTGGGGGGACTAGTCGGGAGCAGTACTTC. Protein product: CASSIGGTSREQYF.

The chain couples TRBV5-1 to TRBJ2-7; 9 nucleotides line up with TRBD1. Germline lookup yields CDR1 SGHRS and CDR2 YFSETQ. This CDR3 has 14 amino acids. V dropped 2 bases and J dropped 6; count of bases not matched to a gene: 6. This CDR3 is CASSFRDRVAEQYF. As DNA, the CDR3 is TGCGCCAGCAGCTTCCGGGACAGGGTCGCCGAGCAGTACTTC.

The rearrangement joins TRBV18 to TRBJ2-6, with TRBD2 identical over 12 bases. Germline V gene data show CDR1 as KGHSH and CDR2 as LQKENI. With 8 bases clipped from V and 0 bases from J, the junction kept 5 bases outside the gene matches. CDR3 length: 17 amino acids. This CDR3 is CASGRLAGASGANVLTF. Written as DNA, the CDR3 is TGTGCCAGCGGAAGACTAGCGGGAGCCTCTGGGGCCAACGTCCTGACTTTC.

This rearrangement joins TRBV5-1 to TRBJ2-4; TRBD2 matches at 9 bases. CDR1 is SGHRS and CDR2 is YFSETQ in the germline V gene. The CDR3 covers 14 residues. Losses at the gene ends were 4 bases for V and 8 bases for J; bases not matched to a gene: 7. The CDR3 nucleotides are TGCGCCAGCAGCCAAGCTAGCGGGAATTACATTCAGTACTTC. This gives the protein CASSQASGNYIQYF.

The genes are TRBV11-2 and TRBJ2-7, with 7 bases aligning to TRBD1. The CDR3 sequence is 12 residues long. The germline gives CDR1 SGHAT, CDR2 FQNNGV. The J segment lost 4 bases and the V segment lost 6 bases, leaving 3 bases of the junction unmatched. Written as DNA, the CDR3 is TGTGCCAGCAGTCACAGGGGTTACGAGCAGTACTTC. Protein product: CASSHRGYEQYF.

The CDR3 DNA reads TGTGCCAGCAGTTACACATCTAACAGGGCACCCGAGCAGTACTTC. Amino acid sequence: CASSYTSNRAPEQYF. The V gene is TRBV6-6, the J gene TRBJ2-7; D may be TRBD1 (6 bases). Germline V gene data show CDR1 as MNHNY and CDR2 as SVGAGI (reference sequence). V lost 2 bases and J lost 6, with 17 bases in between. This CDR3 contains 15 residues.

This clone was recorded only once. The rearrangement links TRBV6-5 to TRBJ2-2; 8 nucleotides align to TRBD1. The CDR3 extends over 15 amino acids. Looked up from germline, CDR1 is MNHEY and CDR2 is SVGAGI. V lost 4 bases, J lost 4 bases, and 5 bases stayed unmatched. CDR3 residues: CASSLDRVPTGELFF. DNA for the CDR3: TGTGCCAGCAGTTTGGACAGGGTGCCCACCGGGGAGCTGTTTTTT.

V and J are TRBV5-1 and TRBJ2-2; 10 nucleotides align to TRBD2. The CDR3 totals 17 residues. V dropped 6 bases and J dropped 8; count of bases not matched to a gene: 16. CDR1 is SGHRS and CDR2 is YFSETQ in the germline V gene. CDR3 region: CASTFLGQGLATGELFF. DNA of the CDR3: TGCGCCAGCACCTTCCTGGGCCAGGGACTAGCGACTGGGGAGCTGTTTTTT.

The chain links TRBV5-1 to TRBJ1-1, with unresolved D. The CDR3 consists of 15 residues. Germline CDR1 is SGHRS and CDR2 is YFSETQ. Trimming stripped 0 bases from V and 1 base from J, with 10 bases between. This CDR3 is CASSLDPIRNTEAFF. The CDR3 DNA reads as TGCGCCAGCAGCTTGGATCCAATCAGGAACACTGAAGCTTTCTTT. The full variable domain, in which reference TRBV5-1 and TRBJ1-1 provide the parts outside the CDR3, is KAGVTQTPRYLIKTRGQQVTLSCSPISGHRSVSWYQQTPGQGLQFLFEYFSETQRNKGNFPGRFSGRQFSNSRSEMNVSTLELGDSALYLCASSLDPIRNTEAFFGQGTRLTVV.

This clone was seen a few times. The V gene is TRBV19, the J gene TRBJ1-1; D is unclear. The CDR3 has 13 amino acids. From germline, CDR1 is LNHDA and CDR2 SQIVND (reference sequence). The germline V and J ends were trimmed by 5 bases and 0 bases, with 7 bases remaining between them. The CDR3 DNA reads TGTGCCAGTAGTCGCTCAGTGAACACTGAAGCTTTCTTT. Translated: CASSRSVNTEAFF.

CDR3 residues: CASSWFGPGGNTGELFF. CDR3 nucleotides: TGTGCCAGCAGTTGGTTTGGGCCAGGGGGAAACACCGGGGAGCTGTTTTTT. V gene TRBV27 combines with J gene TRBJ2-2, with 7 bases fitting TRBD1. Trimming took 4 bases from V and 2 from J; bases not matched to a gene: 10. The CDR3 sequence is 17 residues long. CDR1 and CDR2 from the germline V gene are MNHEY and SMNVEV (reference sequence).

This chain links TRBV30 with TRBJ1-6; the D gene is possibly TRBD1 (6 bases). The V gene lost 1 base and the J gene lost 7 bases, with 11 bases spanning the gap. This CDR3 region has 14 residues. Germline V gene sequence: CDR1 GTSNPN, CDR2 SVGIG (reference sequence). CDR3 nucleotide sequence: TGTGCCTGGAGTGCAGACAGGAAGAATTCACCCCTCCACTTT. Amino acids: CAWSADRKNSPLHF.

CDR3 bases: TGTGCCACCCTGGGTGTGGGCCAGGGCAATCAGCCCCAGCATTTT. This translates into CATLGVGQGNQPQHF. The chain joins TRBV10-3 to TRBJ1-5; D gene ambiguous. The CDR3 spans 15 residues. V lost 10 bases to trimming and J lost 2 bases, with 18 bases between them. CDR1 and CDR2 from the germline V gene are ENHRY and SYGVKD.

The chain employs TRBV5-1 and TRBJ2-1; possible D gene TRBD2, 5 bases. V was shortened by 4 bases and J by 0 bases, with 17 bases between the two germline ends. The CDR3 is 17 amino acids. Germline V gene lookup returns CDR1 SGHRS and CDR2 YFSETQ. The DNA of the CDR3 is TGCGCCAGCAGCCCCACCGGCGGGCACAGCTCCTACAATGAGCAGTTCTTC. Protein: CASSPTGGHSSYNEQFF.

This clone was seen a few times. The rearrangement uses TRBV25-1 and TRBJ2-5, with 12 bases matching TRBD2. Germline values: CDR1 MGHDK, CDR2 SYGVNS. Germline trimming cut 6 bases from V and 5 bases from J; bases unmatched to any gene: 13. This CDR3 is built from 17 residues. The CDR3, as DNA: TGTGCCAGCAGCGGCCTACGGACTAGCGGGGCCCTGGAGACCCAGTACTTC. Translated, it gives CASSGLRTSGALETQYF.